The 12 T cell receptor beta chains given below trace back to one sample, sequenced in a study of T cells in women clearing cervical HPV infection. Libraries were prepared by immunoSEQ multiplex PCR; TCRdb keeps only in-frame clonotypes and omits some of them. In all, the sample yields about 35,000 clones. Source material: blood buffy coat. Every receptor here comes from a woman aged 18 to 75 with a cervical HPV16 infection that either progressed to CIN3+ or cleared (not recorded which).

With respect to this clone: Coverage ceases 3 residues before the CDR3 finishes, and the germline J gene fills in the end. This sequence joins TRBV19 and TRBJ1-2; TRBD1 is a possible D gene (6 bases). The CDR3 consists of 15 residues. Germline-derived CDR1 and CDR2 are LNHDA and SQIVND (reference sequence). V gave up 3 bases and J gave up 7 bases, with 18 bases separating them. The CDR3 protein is CASSIFPLGAGGYTF. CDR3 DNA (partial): TGTGCCAGTAGTATTTTTCCTTTGGGGGCAGGTGGC.

Partial CDR3 DNA: TGTGCCAGCAGCTTAAGGGGATGGGGGGGGCCTTACAATGAG. As protein: CASSLRGWGGPYNE. In full, the CDR3 is CASSLRGWGGPYNEQFF. This chain connects TRBV7-3 to TRBJ2-1; weak D call: TRBD2 (7 bases). The CDR3 end is not reached by the read, which stops 3 residues before it; the germline J gene fills it in. The CDR3 is 17 residues long. Germline V lookup: CDR1 SGHTA, CDR2 FQGTGA. The V end lost 1 base, the J end lost 4 bases, and 17 bases lay between the germline ends. Combining the CDR3 with reference TRBV7-3 and TRBJ2-1 gives the whole variable domain GAGVSQTPSNKVTEKGKYVELRCDPISGHTALYWYRQSLGQGPEFLIYFQGTGAADDSGLPNDRFFAVRPEGSVSTLKIQRTERGDSAVYLCASSLRGWGGPYNEQFFGPGTRLTVL.

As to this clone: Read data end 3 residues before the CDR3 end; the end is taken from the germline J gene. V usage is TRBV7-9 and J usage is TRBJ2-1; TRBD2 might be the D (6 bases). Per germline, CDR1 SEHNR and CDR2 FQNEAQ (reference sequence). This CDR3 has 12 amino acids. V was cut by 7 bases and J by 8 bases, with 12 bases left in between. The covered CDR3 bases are TGTGCCAGCAAGCCGGGCGGGGATGAG. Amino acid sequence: CASKPGGDE. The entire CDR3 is CASKPGGDEQFF.

The sequenced part of the CDR3 DNA is TGTGCCACCAGTGACCACAAGAGCACAGATACG. This encodes CATSDHKSTDT. Given in full, the CDR3 is CATSDHKSTDTQYF. V and J are TRBV24-1 and TRBJ2-3; no reliable D call. The missing CDR3 end, 3 residues past where the read stops, is filled in from the germline J gene. Germline V gene sequence: CDR1 KGHDR, CDR2 SFDVKD. The CDR3 is 14 residues long. Deletions cut 4 bases from V and 0 bases from J, with 7 bases between.

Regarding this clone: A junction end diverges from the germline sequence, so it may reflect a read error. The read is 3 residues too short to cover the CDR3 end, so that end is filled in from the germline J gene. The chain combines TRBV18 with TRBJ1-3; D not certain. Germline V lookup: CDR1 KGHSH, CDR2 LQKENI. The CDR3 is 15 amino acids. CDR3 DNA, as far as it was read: TGTGCCAGCTCACCATCAACGGACTCTGGAAACACA. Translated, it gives CASSPSTDSGNT. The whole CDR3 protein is CASSPSTDSGNTIYF.

CDR3: CASSEGLAGAYNEQFF. The sequenced CDR3 bases are TGTGCCAGCAGTGAAGGACTAGCGGGGGCTTACAATGAG. V and J are TRBV2 and TRBJ2-1, with 12 bases fitting TRBD2. The read terminates 3 residues ahead of where the CDR3 ends, so the germline J gene completes it. Per the germline V gene, CDR1 is SNHLY and CDR2 is FYNNEI. This CDR3 has 16 residues. V dropped 1 base and J dropped 4; count of bases not matched to a gene: 2. The whole variable domain, remainder taken from reference TRBV2 and TRBJ2-1, is EPEVTQTPSHQVTQMGQEVILRCVPISNHLYFYWYRQILGQKVEFLVSFYNNEISEKSEIFDDQFSVERPDGSNFTLKIRSTKLEDSAMYFCASSEGLAGAYNEQFFGPGTRLTVL.

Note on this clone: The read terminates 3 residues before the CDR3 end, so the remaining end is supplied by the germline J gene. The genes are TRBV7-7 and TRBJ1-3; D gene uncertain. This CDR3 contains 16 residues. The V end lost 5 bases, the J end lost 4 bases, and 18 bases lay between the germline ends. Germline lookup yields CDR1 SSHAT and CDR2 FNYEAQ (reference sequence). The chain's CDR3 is CASSPSHSATGNTIYF. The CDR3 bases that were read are TGTGCCAGCAGCCCTTCCCATTCCGCCACAGGAAACACC.

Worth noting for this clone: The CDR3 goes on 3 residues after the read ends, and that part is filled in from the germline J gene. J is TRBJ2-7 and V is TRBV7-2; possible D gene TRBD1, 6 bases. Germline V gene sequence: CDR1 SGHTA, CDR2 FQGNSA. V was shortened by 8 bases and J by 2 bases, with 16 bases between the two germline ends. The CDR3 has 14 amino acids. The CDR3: CASGRRQDPYEQYF. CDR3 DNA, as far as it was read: TGTGCCAGCGGGCGCCGACAGGACCCCTACGAG.

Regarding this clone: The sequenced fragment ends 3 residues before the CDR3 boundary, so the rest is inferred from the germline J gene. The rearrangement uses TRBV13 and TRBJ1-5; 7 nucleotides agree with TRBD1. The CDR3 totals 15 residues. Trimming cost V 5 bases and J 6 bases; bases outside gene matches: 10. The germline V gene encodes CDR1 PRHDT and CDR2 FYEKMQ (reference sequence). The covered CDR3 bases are TGTGCCAGCAGCCAGGGGGTAGGGAAAGGTCAGCCC. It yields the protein CASSQGVGKGQP. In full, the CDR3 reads CASSQGVGKGQPQHF.

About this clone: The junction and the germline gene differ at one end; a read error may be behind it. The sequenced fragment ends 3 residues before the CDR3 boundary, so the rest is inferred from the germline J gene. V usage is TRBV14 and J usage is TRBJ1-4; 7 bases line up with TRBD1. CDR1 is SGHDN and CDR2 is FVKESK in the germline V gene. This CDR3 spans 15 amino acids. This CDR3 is CASSKDRARNEKLFF. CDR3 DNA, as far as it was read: TGTGCCAGCAGCAAAGACAGGGCAAGAAATGAAAAA.

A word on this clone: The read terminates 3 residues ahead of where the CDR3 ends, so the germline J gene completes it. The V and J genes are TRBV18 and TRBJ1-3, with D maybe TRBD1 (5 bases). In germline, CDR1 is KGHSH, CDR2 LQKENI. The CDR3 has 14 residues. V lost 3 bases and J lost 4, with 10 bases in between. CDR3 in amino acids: CASSPGGLGNTIYF. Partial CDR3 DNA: TGTGCCAGCTCACCCGGGGGACTGGGAAACACC.

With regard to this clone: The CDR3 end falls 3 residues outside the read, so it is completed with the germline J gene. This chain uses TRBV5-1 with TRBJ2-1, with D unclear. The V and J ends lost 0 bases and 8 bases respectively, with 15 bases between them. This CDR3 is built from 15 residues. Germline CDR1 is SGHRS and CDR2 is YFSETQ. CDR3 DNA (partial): TGCGCCAGCAGCTTGGGGCCGGGTGCCACGGATGAG. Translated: CASSLGPGATDE. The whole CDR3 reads CASSLGPGATDEQFF.